This T cell receptor beta chain appears in the sequencing data of a study of response to subunit inactivated influenza vaccine. Broader study findings: Authors suggested few new T cells are recruited by each seasonal influenza vaccination.

Germline-derived CDR1 and CDR2 are DFQATT and SNEGSKA (reference sequence). The CDR3 is 17 residues long. After removal of 0 bases from V and 12 bases from J, the junction contained 20 bases not matched to a gene. TCRdb redid the calling of the RT-PCR reads with MiXCR, one entry per CDR3 protein. The sample has 530,000 or so distinct CDR3 sequences, 14% seen once; the top ten hold 11%. Comments on this clonotype: The antigen remains undetermined.

The chain carries TRBV20-1 and TRBJ2-7, with 10 bases fitting TRBD1. The source of this sequence is a man aged 45-60 years who received an inactivated influenza vaccine. The sequencing here drew on PBMCs from blood, taken 11 to 12 days after vaccination. CDR3 nucleotide sequence: TGCAGTGCTAGAGAAAATTTCCGGGACAGGGGACTCTACGAGGTGTACTTC. Amino acid sequence: CSARENFRDRGLYEVYF.